These 7 T cell receptor beta chains were all obtained from the same sample, sequenced in a study of blood T cell repertoires in COVID-19. This table comes from immunoSEQ multiplex PCR, and its TCRdb copy is limited to in-frame clones, with some not included. This table holds 210,000 or so clones, 86% found once. What was sequenced was PBMCs or T cells enriched from blood (not recorded which). Receptor source: a woman aged 45-59 years in a cohort exposed to, infected with or recovered from COVID-19 (not recorded which).

CDR3 sequence reads: CASSRDHKARTNYGYTF. CDR3 bases: TGTGCCAGCAGCCGCGACCACAAGGCACGGACAAACTATGGCTACACCTTC. The J gene is TRBJ1-2, the V gene TRBV5-8; maybe TRBD1 (5 bases). The CDR3 contains 17 residues. The V end lost 4 bases, the J end lost 2 bases, and 21 bases lay between the germline ends. Germline CDR1 and CDR2: SGHTS and YDEGEE.

V and J are TRBV2 and TRBJ1-1; D may be TRBD1 (5 bases). CDR1 is SNHLY and CDR2 is FYNNEI in the germline V gene. Trimming pared 6 bases from V and 4 bases from J, leaving 9 bases between. The CDR3 covers 12 residues. For the CDR3, the DNA is TGTGCCAGCAGCGGGGGACGCACTGAAGCTTTCTTT. Amino acids: CASSGGRTEAFF.

The V gene is TRBV6-5, the J gene TRBJ1-4, with no clear D. Germline V lookup: CDR1 MNHEY, CDR2 SVGAGI. Trimming stripped 6 bases from V and 4 bases from J, with 6 bases between. This CDR3 spans 12 amino acids. The CDR3 coding sequence is TGTGCCAGCAGGGGGAGTAATGAAAAACTGTTTTTT. It is translated as CASRGSNEKLFF.

The gene calls are TRBV6-2 or TRBV6-3 and TRBJ2-2, with 7 bases matching TRBD2. Per the germline V gene, CDR1 is MNHEY and CDR2 is SVGEGT. Trimming took 4 bases from V and 7 from J; bases not matched to a gene: 12. The CDR3 covers 16 residues. This CDR3 is CASSLKSGALFGELFF. DNA of the CDR3: TGTGCCAGCAGTTTAAAGAGCGGGGCGCTCTTCGGGGAGCTGTTTTTT.

The chain has TRBV18 and TRBJ2-1, with D unresolved. The CDR3 has 15 residues. CDR1 is KGHSH, CDR2 LQKENI, per germline. The V gene lost 3 bases and the J gene lost 5 bases, with 14 bases spanning the gap. The CDR3 sequence is CASSPPNARNNEQFF. In nucleotides, the CDR3 is TGTGCCAGCTCACCTCCCAATGCGAGAAACAATGAGCAGTTCTTC.

This chain uses TRBV11-2 with TRBJ2-1; D is undetermined. Germline assignment: CDR1 SGHAT and CDR2 FQNNGV. Trimming took off 4 bases at V and 7 bases at J, with 11 bases between the two ends. The CDR3 covers 13 residues. The CDR3 loop reads CASSSLYLNEQFF. Here the CDR3 DNA reads TGTGCCAGCAGCTCTCTCTACCTAAATGAGCAGTTCTTC.

The V call is TRBV5-1, the J call TRBJ1-1; no definite D call. The CDR3 runs to 14 residues. The germline V and J ends were trimmed by 6 bases and 0 bases, with 12 bases remaining between them. CDR1 and CDR2 from the germline V gene are SGHRS and YFSETQ. The CDR3: CASTRLDLNTEAFF. The CDR3 nucleotides read TGCGCCAGCACTAGGCTGGATTTGAACACTGAAGCTTTCTTT.